These 3 T cell receptor beta chains were sequenced from one sample in a study of T-cell memory formation after mild COVID-19. TCRdb recomputed calls from the 5' RACE reads with MiXCR, one row per CDR3 protein. The sample contains 150,000 to 200,000 distinct CDR3 sequences, approximately 17% of which appear only once. Sequenced input: PBMCs or a T cell subset sorted from them (not recorded which). The receptor set was obtained from a man younger than 35 who had mild COVID-19 (a few samples of this study predate the infection). Cell type and time point are not known.

This clonotype appeared a few times. CDR3 residues: CSARSHAGQRAFF. The CDR3 DNA reads TGCAGTGCTAGATCTCATGCAGGACAGAGAGCTTTCTTT. V is TRBV20-1 and J is TRBJ1-1; the D gene is possibly TRBD1 (6 bases). From germline, CDR1 is DFQATT and CDR2 SNEGSKA (reference sequence). The CDR3 spans 13 residues. Trimming cost V 2 bases and J 10 bases, with 17 bases left between them.

About this clonotype itself: An end of the junction does not agree with germline; a read error may underlie this. V gene TRBV24-1 combines with J gene TRBJ1-1; possibly TRBD1 for D (5 bases). The CDR3 runs to 13 residues. Germline CDR1 reads KGHDR; CDR2 reads SFDVKD. CDR3 coding DNA: TGTGCCACCAGTATGGCGGGAGGGACTGAAGCTGTCTTT. It yields the protein CATSMAGGTEAVF.

This clonotype was seen at least ten times. The chain recombines TRBV24-1 with TRBJ2-1; D uncertain. Between the trimmed V and J ends, which lost 1 base and 8 bases, there was a span of 8 bases. Germline values: CDR1 KGHDR, CDR2 SFDVKD. The CDR3 sequence is 13 residues long. The CDR3 reads CATSDLSSYEQFF. CDR3 bases: TGTGCCACCAGTGATTTATCGAGCTATGAGCAGTTCTTC.